This T cell receptor beta chain stems from a study of blood T cell repertoires in COVID-19. Study background: Spain, Italy and the United States supplied samples that represented acute and convalescent COVID-19. PBMCs, B-cell-depleted T cells, or T cells provided the cDNA or gDNA that made up the material.

The germline gives CDR1 MGHRA, CDR2 YSYEKL. The CDR3 is 15 amino acids. V lost 1 base to trimming and J lost 8 bases; unmatched junction nucleotides: 8. Libraries were prepared by immunoSEQ multiplex PCR; TCRdb keeps only in-frame clonotypes and omits some of them. The data show under 300,000 clones, 75% to 90% seen once. The clonotype was recovered from a woman between 40 and 50 years old who had recovered from COVID-19. The sample taken for sequencing was peripheral blood. The chain carries TRBV4-1 and TRBJ2-1, with 7 nucleotides matching TRBD2. CDR3 amino acids: CASSQGTSWVDEQFF. The CDR3 DNA sequence: TGCGCCAGCAGCCAAGGGACTAGTTGGGTAGATGAGCAGTTCTTC.